Below, 29 T cell receptor beta chains from the same sample are listed, as sequenced in a study of T cells after yellow fever vaccination (dated by TCRdb to 2018 to 2020). The method was 5' RACE. Sequencer: Illumina NovaSeq 6000. TCRdb reprocessing: public reads trimmed at Q25 with fastp, clones called with MiXCR, in-frame beta chains kept. Rows are unified per CDR3 protein, each entry keeping the most common DNA and genes. The sample table records 250,000 to 400,000 distinct CDR3 sequences; about 4% of these occur just once. The top ten clonotypes cover roughly 25% of the sample. In light of the paper, this sample's treatment or condition label describes: live attenuated yellow fever vaccine strain. The specimen comprised PBMCs, sampled 5 days after the yellow fever booster vaccination. The source is a man younger than 35 who received the YFV17D yellow fever vaccine.

This clonotype has more than one count but fewer than ten. V and J are TRBV6-5 and TRBJ1-2; the D is unclear. V lost 2 bases and J lost 2, with 3 bases in between. In germline, CDR1 is MNHEY, CDR2 SVGAGI. This CDR3 spans 12 amino acids. CDR3 nucleotides: TGTGCCAGCAGTTACGCCAACTATGGCTACACCTTC. Protein sequence: CASSYANYGYTF.

The V gene is TRBV15, the J gene TRBJ1-2, with D perhaps TRBD1 (5 bases). This CDR3 has 13 residues. Trimming took off 4 bases at V and 4 bases at J, with 10 bases between the two ends. The germline gives CDR1 LNHNV, CDR2 YYDKDF (reference sequence). The CDR3 here is CATSNGASYGYTF. The CDR3 DNA reads as TGTGCCACCAGCAACGGGGCCAGCTATGGCTACACCTTC.

Ten or more counts support this clonotype. The J gene is TRBJ1-5, the V gene TRBV6-2 or TRBV6-3; D is undetermined. The CDR3 spans 13 residues. The V end was cut by 0 bases, the J end by 4 bases, with 4 bases between. The germline V gene encodes CDR1 MNHEY and CDR2 SVGEGT. The CDR3 protein is CASSYSRNQPQHF. The DNA of the CDR3 is TGTGCCAGCAGTTACTCGAGGAATCAGCCCCAGCATTTT.

This clonotype has more than one count but fewer than ten. The chain recombines TRBV7-6 with TRBJ2-2; 7 nucleotides align to TRBD2. Germline V gene sequence: CDR1 SGHVS, CDR2 FNYEAQ. J gave up 7 bases and V 5 bases, and 10 bases lay outside the gene matches. This CDR3 spans 15 amino acids. The CDR3 bases are TGTGCCAGCAGCAGGACTAGGGTGATAGGCGGGGAGCTGTTTTTT. Translated, it gives CASSRTRVIGGELFF.

This chain joins TRBV20-1 and TRBJ2-3; D is possibly TRBD2 (5 bases). The V gene's germline CDR1 is DFQATT and CDR2 SNEGSKA (reference sequence). V gave up 1 base and J gave up 2 bases, with 10 bases separating them. CDR3 length: 14 residues. The CDR3 reads CSARALGDTDTQYF. The CDR3 nucleotides are TGCAGTGCTAGAGCGCTCGGGGACACAGATACGCAGTATTTT.

This clonotype occurred a few times. The rearrangement joins TRBV4-1 to TRBJ2-1; no clear D. This CDR3 spans 17 amino acids. Trimming took off 4 bases at V and 8 bases at J, with 24 bases between the two ends. CDR1 is MGHRA, CDR2 YSYEKL, per germline. The CDR3 reads CASSLRVGLVRSDEQFF. Written as DNA, the CDR3 is TGCGCCAGCAGCCTCCGGGTCGGTCTTGTCCGCTCCGATGAGCAGTTCTTC.

This clonotype was observed many times. The V call is TRBV10-3, the J call TRBJ2-3; TRBD1 matches at 8 bases. Trimming at V came to 10 bases and at J to 6 bases, leaving 12 bases not matched to a gene. CDR3 length: 14 amino acids. Germline CDR1 ENHRY, CDR2 SYGVKD. In DNA, the CDR3 is TGTGCCACCTCCGGGACAGGTTTCATTGATACGCAGTATTTT. As protein: CATSGTGFIDTQYF.

In this sample, this clonotype turned up a few times. The chain recombines TRBV7-2 with TRBJ2-7; D is ambiguous. Germline values: CDR1 SGHTA, CDR2 FQGNSA. Trimming removed 1 base from V and 4 bases from J, with 8 bases in between. This CDR3 is 13 amino acids long. The CDR3 region is CASSLGTLYEQYF. The CDR3 nucleotides read TGTGCCAGCAGCTTAGGAACCCTATACGAGCAGTACTTC.

This clonotype was seen at least ten times. The rearrangement joins TRBV12-3 or TRBV12-4 to TRBJ2-7, with 8 bases that match TRBD2. CDR3 size: 14 residues. V trimming: 7 bases; J trimming: 6 bases; junction bases outside the gene matches: 11. CDR3 sequence: CASTNRGGRGEQYF. DNA for the CDR3: TGTGCCAGCACCAATCGGGGGGGCCGCGGCGAGCAGTACTTC.

The chain has TRBV5-1 and TRBJ1-6; TRBD1 is a possible D gene (6 bases). Germline V gene sequence: CDR1 SGHRS, CDR2 YFSETQ. V was cut by 3 bases and J by 1 base, with 17 bases left in between. This CDR3 has 18 residues. The CDR3: CASSWFEAGDSYNSPLHF. The CDR3, as DNA: TGCGCCAGCAGCTGGTTCGAGGCAGGGGATTCCTATAATTCACCCCTCCACTTT.

This clonotype was seen many times. The V and J genes are TRBV29-1 and TRBJ2-5, with D tentatively TRBD2 (7 bases). Per the germline V gene, CDR1 is SQVTM and CDR2 is ANQGSEA. The CDR3 runs to 15 residues. V lost 6 bases to trimming and J lost 2 bases, with 19 bases between them. In DNA form, the CDR3 reads TGCAGCGTCGATCGGGCGGGGGCTTTACAAGAGACCCAGTACTTC. It yields the protein CSVDRAGALQETQYF.

This clonotype was found many times. V and J are TRBV4-2 and TRBJ1-1; D may be TRBD1 (6 bases). CDR3 length equals 14 residues. V lost 6 bases and J 4 bases, leaving 15 bases between the germline ends. Germline values: CDR1 LGHNA, CDR2 YNFKEQ. The CDR3, as DNA: TGTGCCAGCAGGAAGCAAGGGGGTATCACTGAAGCTTTCTTT. As protein: CASRKQGGITEAFF.

Here the CDR3 DNA reads TGCGCCAGCAGCCAAGGTCTCAGCACCGGCGGGGAGACCCAGTACTTC. It translates to CASSQGLSTGGETQYF. The rearrangement links TRBV4-3 to TRBJ2-5, with D possibly TRBD2 on 5 matching bases. CDR1 is LGHNA, CDR2 YSLEER, per germline. Trimming shortened V by 1 base and J by 5 bases, and 17 bases separated the two germline ends. This CDR3 spans 16 amino acids.

CDR3 residues: CASSLQAVSYNEQFF. The CDR3 bases are TGCGCCAGCAGCTTGCAGGCAGTAAGCTACAATGAGCAGTTCTTC. The gene calls are TRBV5-1 and TRBJ2-1; the D is unclear. The CDR3 extends over 15 amino acids. V gave up 1 base and J gave up 3 bases, with 11 bases separating them. Germline V lookup: CDR1 SGHRS, CDR2 YFSETQ.

This clonotype was observed at least ten times. The chain carries TRBV5-4 and TRBJ1-1, with D possibly being TRBD1 (6 bases). V was shortened by 4 bases and J by 2 bases, with 12 bases between the two germline ends. This CDR3 spans 14 amino acids. The germline gives CDR1 SGHNT, CDR2 YYREEE (reference sequence). This CDR3 is CASSLGQINTEAFF. The CDR3 region has the DNA TGTGCCAGCAGCCTAGGACAGATCAACACTGAAGCTTTCTTT.

The rearrangement links TRBV4-1 to TRBJ1-3; no definite D call. V gave up 4 bases and J gave up 0 bases, with 13 bases separating them. This CDR3 has 16 residues. The germline CDR1 and CDR2 sequences are MGHRA and YSYEKL. This CDR3 reads CASSRDGSNSGNTIYF. In nucleotides, the CDR3 is TGCGCCAGCAGCCGGGATGGGAGCAACTCTGGAAACACCATATATTTT.

This clonotype was counted ten times or more. The CDR3 region is CASSLRTEQYF. CDR3 DNA sequence: TGCGCCAGCAGTCTCCGGACGGAGCAGTACTTC. The chain uses TRBV4-1 and TRBJ2-7; D not certain. V lost 6 bases, J lost 7 bases, and 10 bases lay in between. CDR3 length: 11 residues. Germline CDR1 reads MGHRA; CDR2 reads YSYEKL.

This chain uses TRBV27 with TRBJ2-7; perhaps TRBD2 as D (5 bases). Germline CDR1 is MNHEY and CDR2 is SMNVEV (reference sequence). Trimming took off 6 bases at V and 2 bases at J, with 17 bases between the two ends. CDR3 length: 15 amino acids. The CDR3 DNA reads TGTGCCAGCAGCCCCGGACTTTTAATTACCTACGAGCAGTACTTC. Translated: CASSPGLLITYEQYF.

This rearrangement joins TRBV7-2 to TRBJ1-5, with 8 bases fitting TRBD1. The CDR3 sequence is 16 residues long. Germline V gene data show CDR1 as SGHTA and CDR2 as FQGNSA. J gave up 1 base and V 3 bases, and 5 bases lay outside the gene matches. CDR3 DNA: TGTGCCAGCAGCTTCACAGGGGGAAGGAGCAATCAGCCCCAGCATTTT. This translates into CASSFTGGRSNQPQHF.

The genes are TRBV5-4 and TRBJ2-6; no clear D gene. Per the germline V gene, CDR1 is SGHNT and CDR2 is YYREEE (reference sequence). The CDR3 extends over 15 amino acids. V was clipped by 6 bases and J by 0 bases, with 10 bases between them. Written as DNA, the CDR3 is TGTGCCAGCACTCAACCGACCTCTGGGGCCAACGTCCTGACTTTC. It specifies CASTQPTSGANVLTF.

This rearrangement joins TRBV20-1 to TRBJ1-2; 7 nucleotides line up with TRBD1. Germline loops: CDR1 DFQATT, CDR2 SNEGSKA (reference sequence). J gave up 6 bases and V 3 bases, and 4 bases lay outside the gene matches. The length of the CDR3 is 12 residues. The CDR3 DNA reads TGCAGTGCTAGCTCGCAGGGGGATGGCTACACCTTC. Protein sequence: CSASSQGDGYTF.

This clonotype was recorded many times. V is TRBV7-2 and J is TRBJ2-5; 9 bases map to TRBD2. With 7 bases clipped from V and 4 bases from J, the junction kept 7 bases outside the gene matches. The CDR3 totals 14 residues. The germline CDR1 and CDR2 sequences are SGHTA and FQGNSA. The CDR3 nucleotides are TGTGCCAGCACCGAGCGGGGGGTGGGAGAGACCCAGTACTTC. Translating gives CASTERGVGETQYF.

In its sample, this clonotype was seen a few times. The gene calls are TRBV10-3 and TRBJ1-6; the match to TRBD1 covers 10 bases. This CDR3 region has 15 residues. V lost 6 bases, J lost 5 bases, and 4 bases stayed unmatched. CDR1 is ENHRY, CDR2 SYGVKD, per germline. In DNA form, the CDR3 reads TGTGCCATCAGGGGACAGGGGATGGATAATTCACCCCTCCACTTT. Amino acids: CAIRGQGMDNSPLHF.

This clonotype was counted only a few times. This CDR3 is CASSQMEGDGEQYF. DNA of the CDR3: TGCGCCAGCAGCCAAATGGAAGGGGACGGAGAGCAGTACTTC. The chain carries TRBV4-3 and TRBJ2-7; either TRBD1 or TRBD2 may fit D (5 bases each). Looked up from germline, CDR1 is LGHNA and CDR2 is YSLEER. This CDR3 spans 14 amino acids. Trimming pared 2 bases from V and 7 bases from J, leaving 15 bases between.

This clonotype occurred many times. This sequence joins TRBV2 and TRBJ2-1, with 11 bases that match TRBD1. The CDR3 runs to 15 residues. Germline V gene sequence: CDR1 SNHLY, CDR2 FYNNEI. With V trimmed by 7 bases and J by 6 bases, 8 bases remained unmatched. The chain's CDR3 is CASTYRGTGGNEQFF. DNA for the CDR3: TGTGCCAGCACCTATCGGGGGACAGGGGGCAATGAGCAGTTCTTC.

The V gene is TRBV5-5, the J gene TRBJ1-2; D not resolved. Deletions cut 4 bases from V and 8 bases from J, with 18 bases between. CDR3 length equals 14 residues. From germline, CDR1 is SGHKS and CDR2 YYEKEE (reference sequence). The CDR3 DNA follows: TGTGCCAGCAGCGGCGGTCAGCTTCAGCGGGGCTACACCTTC. Amino acid sequence: CASSGGQLQRGYTF.

This clonotype was seen only a few times. V gene TRBV29-1 combines with J gene TRBJ1-4; D is unresolved. The V gene's germline CDR1 is SQVTM and CDR2 ANQGSEA. The CDR3 is 14 amino acids. V lost 6 bases to trimming and J lost 5 bases, with 16 bases between them. The CDR3 is CSVRALLRNEKLFF. DNA of the CDR3: TGCAGCGTAAGGGCACTTCTTCGGAATGAAAAACTGTTTTTT. Using reference TRBV29-1 and TRBJ1-4 for the parts outside the CDR3, the full variable domain is SAVISQKPSRDICQRGTSLTIQCQVDSQVTMMFWYRQQPGQSLTLIATANQGSEATYESGFVIDKFPISRPNLTFSTLTVSNMSPEDSSIYLCSVRALLRNEKLFFGSGTQLSVL.

In its sample, this clonotype was seen many times. J is TRBJ2-3 and V is TRBV29-1; D unclear. This CDR3 is 12 amino acids long. The V end was cut by 4 bases, the J end by 4 bases, with 9 bases between. CDR1 and CDR2 (germline): SQVTM, ANQGSEA. CDR3 loop: CSVVGRPDTQYF. The CDR3 coding sequence is TGCAGCGTTGTCGGGCGGCCAGATACGCAGTATTTT.

V usage is TRBV20-1 and J usage is TRBJ2-2; D remains ambiguous. This CDR3 has 13 residues. Germline V CDR1 and CDR2: DFQATT, SNEGSKA (reference sequence). Trimming left V 2 bases short and J 7 bases short, with 11 bases between. CDR3 bases: TGCAGTGCTAGACCCCAGCTTAACGGGGAGCTGTTTTTT. This translates into CSARPQLNGELFF.